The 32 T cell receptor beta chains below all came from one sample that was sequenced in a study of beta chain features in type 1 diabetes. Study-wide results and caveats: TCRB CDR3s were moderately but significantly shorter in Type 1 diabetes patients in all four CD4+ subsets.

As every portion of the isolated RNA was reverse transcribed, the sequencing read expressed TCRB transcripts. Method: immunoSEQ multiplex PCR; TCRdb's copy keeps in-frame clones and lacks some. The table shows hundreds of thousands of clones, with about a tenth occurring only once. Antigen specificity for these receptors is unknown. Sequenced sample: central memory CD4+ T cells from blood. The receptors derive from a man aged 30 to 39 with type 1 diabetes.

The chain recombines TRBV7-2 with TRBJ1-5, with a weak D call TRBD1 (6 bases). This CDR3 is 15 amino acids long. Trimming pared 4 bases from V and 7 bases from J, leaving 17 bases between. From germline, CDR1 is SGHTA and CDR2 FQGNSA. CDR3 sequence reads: CASSSEGTRDQPQHF. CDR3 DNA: TGTGCCAGCAGCTCAGAGGGGACAAGGGACCAGCCCCAGCATTTT.

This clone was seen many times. The CDR3, as DNA: TGCGCCAGCAGCCAGGGTTCTCAGCGGGGGGGACCCAAAAACATTCAGTACTTC. Translation: CASSQGSQRGGPKNIQYF. J is TRBJ2-4 and V is TRBV4-3; 10 nucleotides align to TRBD2. The CDR3 covers 18 residues. Trimming took 3 bases from V and 2 from J; bases not matched to a gene: 10. Germline V gene lookup returns CDR1 LGHNA and CDR2 YSLEER.

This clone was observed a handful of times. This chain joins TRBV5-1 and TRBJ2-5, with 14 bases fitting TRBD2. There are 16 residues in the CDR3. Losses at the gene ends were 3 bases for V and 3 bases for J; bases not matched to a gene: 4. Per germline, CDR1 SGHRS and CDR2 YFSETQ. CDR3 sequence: CASSSRGLAGEETQYF. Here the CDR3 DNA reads TGCGCCAGCAGCTCAAGGGGACTAGCGGGGGAAGAGACCCAGTACTTC.

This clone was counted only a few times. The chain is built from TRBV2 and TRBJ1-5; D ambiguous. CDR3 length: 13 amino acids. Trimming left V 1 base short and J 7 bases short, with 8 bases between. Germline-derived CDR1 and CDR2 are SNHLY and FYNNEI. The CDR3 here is CASSEELRQPQHF. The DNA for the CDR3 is TGTGCCAGCAGTGAAGAGCTAAGACAGCCCCAGCATTTT.

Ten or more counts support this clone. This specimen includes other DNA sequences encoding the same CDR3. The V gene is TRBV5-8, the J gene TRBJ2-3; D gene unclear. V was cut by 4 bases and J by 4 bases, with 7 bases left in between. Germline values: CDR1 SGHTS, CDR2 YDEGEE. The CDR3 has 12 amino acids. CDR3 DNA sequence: TGTGCCAGCAGCCTTAGAGCAGATACGCAGTATTTT. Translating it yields CASSLRADTQYF.

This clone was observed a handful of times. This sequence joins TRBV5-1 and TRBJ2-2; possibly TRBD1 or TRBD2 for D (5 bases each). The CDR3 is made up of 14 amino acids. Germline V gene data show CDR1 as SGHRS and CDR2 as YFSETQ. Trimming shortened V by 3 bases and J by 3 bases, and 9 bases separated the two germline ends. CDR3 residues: CASSWDGYTGELFF. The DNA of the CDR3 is TGCGCCAGCAGCTGGGACGGATACACCGGGGAGCTGTTTTTT.

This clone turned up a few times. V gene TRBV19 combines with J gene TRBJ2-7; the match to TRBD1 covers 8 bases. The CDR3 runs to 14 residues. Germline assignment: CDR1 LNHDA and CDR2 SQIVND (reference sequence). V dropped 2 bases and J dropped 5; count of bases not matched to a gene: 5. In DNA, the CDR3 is TGTGCCAGTAGTATATACAGGGGGAGCGACGAGCAGTACTTC. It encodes CASSIYRGSDEQYF.

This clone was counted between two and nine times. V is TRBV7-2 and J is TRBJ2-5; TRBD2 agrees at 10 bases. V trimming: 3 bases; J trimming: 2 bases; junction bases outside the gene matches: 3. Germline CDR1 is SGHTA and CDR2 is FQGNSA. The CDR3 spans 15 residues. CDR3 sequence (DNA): TGTGCCAGCAGCTTCACACTAGCGGGGCAAGAGACCCAGTACTTC. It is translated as CASSFTLAGQETQYF.

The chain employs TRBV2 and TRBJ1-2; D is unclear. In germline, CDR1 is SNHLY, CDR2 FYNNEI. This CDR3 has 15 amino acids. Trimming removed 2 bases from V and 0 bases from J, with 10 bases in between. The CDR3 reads CASSENYGANYGYTF. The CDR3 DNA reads TGTGCCAGCAGTGAAAATTATGGTGCTAACTATGGCTACACCTTC.

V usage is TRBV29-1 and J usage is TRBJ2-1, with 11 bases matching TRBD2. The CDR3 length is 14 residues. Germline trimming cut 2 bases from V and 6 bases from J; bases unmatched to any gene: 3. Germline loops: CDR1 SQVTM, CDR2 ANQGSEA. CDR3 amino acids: CSVEIAGGRNEQFF. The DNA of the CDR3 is TGCAGCGTTGAAATAGCGGGGGGGCGCAATGAGCAGTTCTTC.

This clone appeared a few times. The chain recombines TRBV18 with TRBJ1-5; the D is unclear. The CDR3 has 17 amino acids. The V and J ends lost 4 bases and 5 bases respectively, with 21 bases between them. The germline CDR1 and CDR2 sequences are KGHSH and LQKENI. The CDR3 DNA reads TGTGCCAGCTCACTCACTCCGGTGGGAGGGAGCGATCAGCCCCAGCATTTT. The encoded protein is CASSLTPVGGSDQPQHF.

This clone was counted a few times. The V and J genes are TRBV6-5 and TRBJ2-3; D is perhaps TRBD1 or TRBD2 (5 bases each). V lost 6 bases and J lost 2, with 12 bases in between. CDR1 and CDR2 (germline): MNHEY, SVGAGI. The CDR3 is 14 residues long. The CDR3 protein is CASSPTGPTDTQYF. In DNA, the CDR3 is TGTGCCAGCAGCCCTACGGGGCCCACAGATACGCAGTATTTT.

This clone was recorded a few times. The CDR3 protein is CASSLRLKTVGTGELFF. DNA for the CDR3: TGCGCCAGCAGCTTGAGACTAAAGACAGTCGGTACCGGGGAGCTGTTTTTT. V gene TRBV5-1 combines with J gene TRBJ2-2; D may match TRBD1 or TRBD2 (5 bases each). The ends were cut back, 1 base at V and 5 bases at J, with 18 bases in the middle. Germline CDR1 SGHRS, CDR2 YFSETQ. This CDR3 comprises 17 residues.

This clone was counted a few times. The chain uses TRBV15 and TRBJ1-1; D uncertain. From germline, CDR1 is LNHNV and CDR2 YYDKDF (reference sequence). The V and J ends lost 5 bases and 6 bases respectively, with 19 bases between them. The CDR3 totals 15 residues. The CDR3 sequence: CATSGGTGRVPEAFF. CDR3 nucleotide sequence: TGTGCCACCAGCGGAGGAACTGGGAGGGTTCCTGAAGCTTTCTTT.

CDR3 in amino acids: CASTEQDTGELFF. The CDR3 DNA reads as TGTGCCAGCACCGAACAGGACACCGGGGAGCTGTTTTTT. The chain joins TRBV9 to TRBJ2-2, with a possible D match to TRBD1 (5 bases). Trimming shortened V by 6 bases and J by 3 bases, and 9 bases separated the two germline ends. In germline, CDR1 is SGDLS, CDR2 YYNGEE. The CDR3 covers 13 residues.

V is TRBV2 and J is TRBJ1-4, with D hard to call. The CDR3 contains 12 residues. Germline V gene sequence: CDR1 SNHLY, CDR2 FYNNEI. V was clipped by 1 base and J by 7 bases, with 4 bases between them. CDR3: CASSEGFEKLFF. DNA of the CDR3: TGTGCCAGCAGTGAAGGGTTTGAAAAACTGTTTTTT.

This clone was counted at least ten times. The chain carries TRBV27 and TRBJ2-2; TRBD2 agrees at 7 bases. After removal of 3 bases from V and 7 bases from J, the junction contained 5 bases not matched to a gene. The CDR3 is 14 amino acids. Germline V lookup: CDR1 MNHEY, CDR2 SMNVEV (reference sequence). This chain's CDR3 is CASSFGRAGGELFF. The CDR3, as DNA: TGTGCCAGCAGTTTTGGGAGGGCTGGCGGGGAGCTGTTTTTT.

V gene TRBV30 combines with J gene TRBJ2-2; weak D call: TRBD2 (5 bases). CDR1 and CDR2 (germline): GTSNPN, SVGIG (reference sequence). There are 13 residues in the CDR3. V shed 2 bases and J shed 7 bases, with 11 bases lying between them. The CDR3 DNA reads TGTGCCTGGAGTCCCGGGATCGGCGGGGAGCTGTTTTTT. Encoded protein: CAWSPGIGGELFF.

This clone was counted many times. The CDR3 sequence is CASSLVGGDQETQYF. CDR3 DNA sequence: TGCGCCAGCAGCTTGGTTGGCGGGGACCAAGAGACCCAGTACTTC. V gene TRBV5-1 combines with J gene TRBJ2-5; a possible D gene is TRBD2 (6 bases). The germline CDR1 and CDR2 sequences are SGHRS and YFSETQ. The CDR3 consists of 15 residues. The V end was cut by 0 bases, the J end by 0 bases, with 9 bases between.

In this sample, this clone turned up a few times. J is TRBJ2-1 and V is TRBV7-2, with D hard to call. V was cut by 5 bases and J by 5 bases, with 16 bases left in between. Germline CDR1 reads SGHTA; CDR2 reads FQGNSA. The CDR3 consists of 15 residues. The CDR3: CASSQLGYGNNEQFF. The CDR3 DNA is TGTGCCAGCAGCCAATTGGGCTACGGAAACAATGAGCAGTTCTTC.

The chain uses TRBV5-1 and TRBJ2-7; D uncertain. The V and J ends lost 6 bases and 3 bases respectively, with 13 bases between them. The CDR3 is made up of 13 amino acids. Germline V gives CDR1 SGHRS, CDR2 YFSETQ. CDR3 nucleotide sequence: TGCGCCAGCAAGGCGACCTCGAGCTACGAGCAGTACTTC. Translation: CASKATSSYEQYF.

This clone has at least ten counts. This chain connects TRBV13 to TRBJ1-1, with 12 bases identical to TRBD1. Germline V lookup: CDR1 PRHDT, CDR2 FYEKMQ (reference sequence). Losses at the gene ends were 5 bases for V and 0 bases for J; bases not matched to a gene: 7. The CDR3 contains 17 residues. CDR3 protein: CASSVRDRGQMNTEAFF. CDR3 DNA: TGTGCCAGCAGCGTCCGGGACAGGGGGCAAATGAACACTGAAGCTTTCTTT.

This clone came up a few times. The CDR3 DNA is TGTGCCAGCAGCCTCCGACACGGGGAAGGCACTGAAGCTTTCTTT. Its translation is CASSLRHGEGTEAFF. The V and J genes are TRBV7-2 and TRBJ1-1; D gene uncertain. Germline V gene sequence: CDR1 SGHTA, CDR2 FQGNSA. V lost 5 bases and J 4 bases, leaving 17 bases between the germline ends. The CDR3 has 15 residues. The full variable domain, rest sourced from reference TRBV7-2 and TRBJ1-1, is GAGVSQSPSNKVTEKGKDVELRCDPISGHTALYWYRQSLGQGLEFLIYFQGNSAPDKSGLPSDRFSAERTGGSVSTLTIQRTQQEDSAVYLCASSLRHGEGTEAFFGQGTRLTVV.

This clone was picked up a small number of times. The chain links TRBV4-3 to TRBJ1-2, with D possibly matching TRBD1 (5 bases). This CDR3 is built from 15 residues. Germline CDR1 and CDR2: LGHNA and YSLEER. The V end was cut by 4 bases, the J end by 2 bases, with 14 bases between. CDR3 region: CASSPEVGVNYGYTF. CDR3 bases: TGCGCCAGCAGCCCGGAAGTAGGGGTGAACTATGGCTACACCTTC.

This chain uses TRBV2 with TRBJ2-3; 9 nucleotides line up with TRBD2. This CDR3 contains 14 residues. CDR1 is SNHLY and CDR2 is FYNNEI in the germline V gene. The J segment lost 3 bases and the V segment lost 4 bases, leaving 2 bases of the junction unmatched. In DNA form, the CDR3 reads TGTGCCAGCAGTGTCCTAGCGGGGACAGATACGCAGTATTTT. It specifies CASSVLAGTDTQYF.

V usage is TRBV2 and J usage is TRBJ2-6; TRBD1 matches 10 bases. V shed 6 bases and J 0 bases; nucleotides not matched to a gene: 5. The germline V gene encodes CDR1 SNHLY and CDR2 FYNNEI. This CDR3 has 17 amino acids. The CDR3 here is CASRSTGGVSGANVLTF. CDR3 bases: TGTGCCAGCAGATCGACAGGGGGCGTCTCTGGGGCCAACGTCCTGACTTTC.

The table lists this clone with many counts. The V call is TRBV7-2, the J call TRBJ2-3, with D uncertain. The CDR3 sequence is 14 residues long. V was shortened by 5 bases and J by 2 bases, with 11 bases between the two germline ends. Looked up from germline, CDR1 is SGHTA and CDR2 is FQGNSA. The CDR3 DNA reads TGTGCCAGCAGCCAAGATGGGCCCACAGATACGCAGTATTTT. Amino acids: CASSQDGPTDTQYF. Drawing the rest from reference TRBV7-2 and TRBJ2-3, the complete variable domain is GAGVSQSPSNKVTEKGKDVELRCDPISGHTALYWYRQSLGQGLEFLIYFQGNSAPDKSGLPSDRFSAERTGGSVSTLTIQRTQQEDSAVYLCASSQDGPTDTQYFGPGTRLTVL.

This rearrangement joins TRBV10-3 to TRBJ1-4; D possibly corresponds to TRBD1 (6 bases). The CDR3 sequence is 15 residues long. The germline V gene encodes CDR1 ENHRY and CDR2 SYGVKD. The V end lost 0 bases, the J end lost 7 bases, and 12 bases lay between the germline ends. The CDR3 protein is CAISESTGDPEKLFF. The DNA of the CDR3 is TGTGCCATCAGTGAGTCGACAGGAGATCCTGAAAAACTGTTTTTT.

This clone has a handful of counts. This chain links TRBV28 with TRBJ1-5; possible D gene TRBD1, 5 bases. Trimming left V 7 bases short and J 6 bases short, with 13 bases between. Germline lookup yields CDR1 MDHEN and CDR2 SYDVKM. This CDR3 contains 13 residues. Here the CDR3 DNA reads TGTGCCAGCATTGCACTGGGGCTTCAGCCCCAGCATTTT. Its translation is CASIALGLQPQHF.

CDR3 coding DNA: TGTGCCAGTAGCGTGACAGGGGAGGCCTATGGCTACACCTTC. This encodes CASSVTGEAYGYTF. The J gene is TRBJ1-2, the V gene TRBV19, with 8 bases fitting TRBD1. Germline V gene sequence: CDR1 LNHDA, CDR2 SQIVND (reference sequence). V shed 6 bases, J shed 4 bases, and the junction held 7 bases outside the gene matches. This CDR3 is built from 14 residues. Complete variable domain (other parts from reference TRBV19 and TRBJ1-2): DGGITQSPKYLFRKEGQNVTLSCEQNLNHDAMYWYRQDPGQGLRLIYYSQIVNDFQKGDIAEGYSVSREKKESFPLTVTSAQKNPTAFYLCASSVTGEAYGYTFGSGTRLTVV.

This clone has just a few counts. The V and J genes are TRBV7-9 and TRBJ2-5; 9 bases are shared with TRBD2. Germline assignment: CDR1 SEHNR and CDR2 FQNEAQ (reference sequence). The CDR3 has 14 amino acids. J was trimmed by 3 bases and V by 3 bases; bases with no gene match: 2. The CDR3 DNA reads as TGTGCCAGCAGCTTGGCTAGCGGGGAAGAGACCCAGTACTTC. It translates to CASSLASGEETQYF.

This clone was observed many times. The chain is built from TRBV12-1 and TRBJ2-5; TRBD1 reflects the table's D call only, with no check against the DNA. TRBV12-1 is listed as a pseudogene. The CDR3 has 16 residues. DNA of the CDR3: TGTGCCAGCAGCTTTGGCCCAGGACAGACGCAAGAGACCCAGTACTTC. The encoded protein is CASSFGPGQTQETQYF.